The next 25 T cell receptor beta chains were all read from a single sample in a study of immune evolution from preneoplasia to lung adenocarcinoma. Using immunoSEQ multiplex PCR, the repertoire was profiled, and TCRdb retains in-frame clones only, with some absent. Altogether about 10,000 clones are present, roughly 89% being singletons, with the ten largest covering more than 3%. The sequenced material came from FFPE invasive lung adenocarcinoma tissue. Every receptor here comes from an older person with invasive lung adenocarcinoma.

In nucleotides, the CDR3 is TGTGCCATCAGTGGCAGGGAATCCTACAATGAGCAGTTCTTC. Its translation is CAISGRESYNEQFF. The V and J genes are TRBV10-3 and TRBJ2-1; D possibly corresponds to TRBD1 (5 bases). The CDR3 runs to 14 residues. The germline gives CDR1 ENHRY, CDR2 SYGVKD. The germline V and J ends were trimmed by 4 bases and 1 base, with 8 bases remaining between them.

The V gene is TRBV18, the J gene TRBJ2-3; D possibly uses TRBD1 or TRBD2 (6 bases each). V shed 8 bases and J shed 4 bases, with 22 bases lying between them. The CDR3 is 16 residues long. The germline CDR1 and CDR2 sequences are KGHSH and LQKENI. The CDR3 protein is CASDGGAIRGADTQYF. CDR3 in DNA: TGTGCCAGCGACGGCGGGGCCATCAGGGGCGCAGATACGCAGTATTTT.

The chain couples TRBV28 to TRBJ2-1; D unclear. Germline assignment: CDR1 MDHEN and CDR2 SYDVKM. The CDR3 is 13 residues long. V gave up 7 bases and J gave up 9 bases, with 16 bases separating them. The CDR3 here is CASTPPRSTEQFF. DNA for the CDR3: TGTGCCAGCACCCCTCCAAGGTCAACTGAGCAGTTCTTC. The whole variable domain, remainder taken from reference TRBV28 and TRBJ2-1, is DVKVTQSSRYLVKRTGEKVFLECVQDMDHENMFWYRQDPGLGLRLIYFSYDVKMKEKGDIPEGYSVSREKKERFSLILESASTNQTSMYLCASTPPRSTEQFFGPGTRLTVL.

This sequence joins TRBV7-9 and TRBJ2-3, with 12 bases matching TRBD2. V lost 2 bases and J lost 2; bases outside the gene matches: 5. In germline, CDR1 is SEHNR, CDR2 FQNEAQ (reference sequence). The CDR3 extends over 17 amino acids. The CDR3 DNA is TGTGCCAGCAGCTTACGGCTAGCGGGAGGGAACACAGATACGCAGTATTTT. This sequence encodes CASSLRLAGGNTDTQYF.

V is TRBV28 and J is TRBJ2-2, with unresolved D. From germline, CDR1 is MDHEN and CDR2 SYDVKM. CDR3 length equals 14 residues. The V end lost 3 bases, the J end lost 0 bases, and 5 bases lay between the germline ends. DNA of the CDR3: TGTGCCAGCAGTTTCGGATCGAACACCGGGGAGCTGTTTTTT. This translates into CASSFGSNTGELFF.

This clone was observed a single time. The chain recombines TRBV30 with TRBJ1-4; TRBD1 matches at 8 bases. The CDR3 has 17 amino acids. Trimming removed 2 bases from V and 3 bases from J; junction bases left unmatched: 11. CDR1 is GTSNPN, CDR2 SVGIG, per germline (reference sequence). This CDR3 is CAWSSGGAPGANEKLFF. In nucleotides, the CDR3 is TGTGCCTGGAGTTCAGGGGGCGCCCCAGGAGCTAATGAAAAACTGTTTTTT.

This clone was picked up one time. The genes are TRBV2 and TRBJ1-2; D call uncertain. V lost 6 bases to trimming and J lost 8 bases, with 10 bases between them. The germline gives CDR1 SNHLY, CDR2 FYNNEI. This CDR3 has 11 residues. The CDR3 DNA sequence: TGTGCCAGCAGGCGGACGCGGGGCTACACCTTC. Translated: CASRRTRGYTF.

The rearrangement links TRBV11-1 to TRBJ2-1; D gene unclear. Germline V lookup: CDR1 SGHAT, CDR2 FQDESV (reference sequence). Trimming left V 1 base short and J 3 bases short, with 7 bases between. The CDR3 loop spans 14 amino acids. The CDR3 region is CASSLEQFYNEQFF. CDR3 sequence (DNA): TGTGCCAGCAGCTTAGAACAGTTCTACAATGAGCAGTTCTTC.

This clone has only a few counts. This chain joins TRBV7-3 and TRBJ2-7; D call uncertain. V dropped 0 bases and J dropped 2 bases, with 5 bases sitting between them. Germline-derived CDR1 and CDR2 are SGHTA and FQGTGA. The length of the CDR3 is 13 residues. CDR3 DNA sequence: TGTGCCAGCAGCTTAACAGGGACCTACGAGCAGTACTTC. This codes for CASSLTGTYEQYF. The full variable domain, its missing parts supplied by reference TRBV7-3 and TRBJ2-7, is GAGVSQTPSNKVTEKGKYVELRCDPISGHTALYWYRQSLGQGPEFLIYFQGTGAADDSGLPNDRFFAVRPEGSVSTLKIQRTERGDSAVYLCASSLTGTYEQYFGPGTRLTVT.

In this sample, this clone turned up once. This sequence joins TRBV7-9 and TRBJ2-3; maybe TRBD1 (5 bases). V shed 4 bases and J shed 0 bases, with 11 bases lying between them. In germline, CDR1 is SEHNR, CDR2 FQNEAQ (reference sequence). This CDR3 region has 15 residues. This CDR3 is CASSSGAASTDTQYF. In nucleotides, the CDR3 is TGTGCCAGCAGCTCTGGGGCGGCTAGCACAGATACGCAGTATTTT.

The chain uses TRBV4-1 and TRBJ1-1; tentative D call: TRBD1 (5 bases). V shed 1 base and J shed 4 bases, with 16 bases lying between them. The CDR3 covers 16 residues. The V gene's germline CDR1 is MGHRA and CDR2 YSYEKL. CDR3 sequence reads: CASSQGSGPYATEAFF. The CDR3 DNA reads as TGCGCCAGCAGCCAAGGGTCAGGGCCCTACGCCACTGAAGCTTTCTTT.

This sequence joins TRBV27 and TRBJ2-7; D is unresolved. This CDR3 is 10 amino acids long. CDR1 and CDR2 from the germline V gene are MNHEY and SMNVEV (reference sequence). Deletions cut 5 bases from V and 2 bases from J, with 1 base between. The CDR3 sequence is CASSTYEQYF. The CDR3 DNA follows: TGTGCCAGCAGTACCTACGAGCAGTACTTC.

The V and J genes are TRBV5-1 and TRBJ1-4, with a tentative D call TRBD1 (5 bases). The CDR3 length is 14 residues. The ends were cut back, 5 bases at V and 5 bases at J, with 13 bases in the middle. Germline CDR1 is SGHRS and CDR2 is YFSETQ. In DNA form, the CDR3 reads TGCGCCAGCAGACAGGAGGCCCGAAATGAAAAACTGTTTTTT. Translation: CASRQEARNEKLFF.

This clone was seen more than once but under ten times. CDR3 amino acids: CASSQDGPGELFF. The CDR3, as DNA: TGTGCCAGCAGCCAAGACGGGCCCGGGGAGCTGTTTTTT. The V call is TRBV4-2, the J call TRBJ2-2; D gene ambiguous. CDR1 LGHNA and CDR2 YNFKEQ come from the germline V gene. The V end lost 0 bases, the J end lost 6 bases, and 5 bases lay between the germline ends. This CDR3 is built from 13 residues.

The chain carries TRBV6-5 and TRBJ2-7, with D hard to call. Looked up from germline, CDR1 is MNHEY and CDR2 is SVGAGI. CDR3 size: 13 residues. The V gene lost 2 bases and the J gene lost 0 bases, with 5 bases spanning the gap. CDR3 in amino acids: CASSYESSYEQYF. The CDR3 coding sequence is TGTGCCAGCAGTTACGAAAGCTCCTACGAGCAGTACTTC.

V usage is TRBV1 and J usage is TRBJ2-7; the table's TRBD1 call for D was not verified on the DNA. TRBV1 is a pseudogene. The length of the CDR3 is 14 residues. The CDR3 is CTSSQGRRTYEQYF. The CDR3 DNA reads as TGCACCAGCAGCCAGGGCCGGCGAACCTACGAGCAGTACTTC.

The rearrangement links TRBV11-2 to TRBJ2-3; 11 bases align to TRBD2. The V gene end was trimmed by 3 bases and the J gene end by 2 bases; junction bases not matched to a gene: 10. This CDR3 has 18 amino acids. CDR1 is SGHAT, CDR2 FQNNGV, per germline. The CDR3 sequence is CASSLPYRLAGHTDTQYF. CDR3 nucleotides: TGTGCCAGCAGCTTGCCCTATAGACTAGCGGGACACACAGATACGCAGTATTTT.

The CDR3, as DNA: TGTGCCAGCAGACCCCATGAGGGCGGAAAAGAGACCCAGTACTTC. This translates into CASRPHEGGKETQYF. The chain joins TRBV25-1 to TRBJ2-5; D is perhaps TRBD2 (5 bases). Germline-derived CDR1 and CDR2 are MGHDK and SYGVNS. This CDR3 is 15 amino acids long. V lost 6 bases to trimming and J lost 3 bases, with 17 bases between them.

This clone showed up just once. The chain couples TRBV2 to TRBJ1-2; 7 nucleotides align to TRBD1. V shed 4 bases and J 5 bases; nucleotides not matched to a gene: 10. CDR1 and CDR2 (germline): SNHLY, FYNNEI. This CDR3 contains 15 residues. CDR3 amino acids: CASSGLRGSLYGYTF. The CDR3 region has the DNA TGTGCCAGCAGTGGCCTCAGGGGGAGTTTATATGGCTACACCTTC.

The CDR3 sequence: CASSLAFGQATEAFF. In nucleotides, the CDR3 is TGTGCCAGCAGCTTAGCGTTCGGACAGGCCACTGAAGCTTTCTTT. The J gene is TRBJ1-1, the V gene TRBV7-8; 7 nucleotides match TRBD1. The CDR3 consists of 15 residues. The junction had 5 bases not matched to a gene; V was cut back by 0 bases and J by 4 bases. Germline-derived CDR1 and CDR2 are SGHVS and FQNEAQ.

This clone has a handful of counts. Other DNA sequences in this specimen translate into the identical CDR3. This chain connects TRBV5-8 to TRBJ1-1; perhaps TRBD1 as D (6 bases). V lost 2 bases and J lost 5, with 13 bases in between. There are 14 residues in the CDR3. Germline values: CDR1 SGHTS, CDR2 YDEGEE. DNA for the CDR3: TGTGCCAGCAGCTTACAGGGAGGTGAAACTGAAGCTTTCTTT. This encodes CASSLQGGETEAFF.

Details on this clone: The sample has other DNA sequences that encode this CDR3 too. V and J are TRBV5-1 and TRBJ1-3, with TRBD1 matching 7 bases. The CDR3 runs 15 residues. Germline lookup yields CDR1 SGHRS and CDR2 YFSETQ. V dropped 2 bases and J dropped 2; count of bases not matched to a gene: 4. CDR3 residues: CASSFQGVTGNTIYF. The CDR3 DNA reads TGCGCCAGCAGCTTCCAGGGGGTAACTGGAAACACCATATATTTT.

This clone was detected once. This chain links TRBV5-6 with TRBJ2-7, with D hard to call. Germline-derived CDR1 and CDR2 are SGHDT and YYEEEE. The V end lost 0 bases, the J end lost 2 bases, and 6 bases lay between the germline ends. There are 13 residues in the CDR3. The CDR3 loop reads CASSLVSTYEQYF. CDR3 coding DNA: TGTGCCAGCAGCTTGGTATCGACCTACGAGCAGTACTTC.

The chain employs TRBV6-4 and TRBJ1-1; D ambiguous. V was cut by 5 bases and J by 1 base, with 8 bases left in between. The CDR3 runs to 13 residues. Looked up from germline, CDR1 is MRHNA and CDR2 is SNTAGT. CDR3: CASSREGNTEAFF. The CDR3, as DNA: TGTGCCAGCAGTAGGGAGGGGAACACTGAAGCTTTCTTT.

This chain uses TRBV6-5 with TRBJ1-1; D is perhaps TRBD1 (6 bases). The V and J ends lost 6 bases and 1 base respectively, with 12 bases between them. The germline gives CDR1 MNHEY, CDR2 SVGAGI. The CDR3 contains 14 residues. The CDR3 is CASRRRGGNTEAFF. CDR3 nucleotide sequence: TGTGCCAGCAGGAGAAGAGGGGGGAACACTGAAGCTTTCTTT.